This TCR beta chain was captured in a study of shared clonotypes between healthy human individuals. Study-wide results and limits: Large sequencing depth failed to make sorted-subset sequencing complete, rarefaction showed.

V lost 0 bases, J lost 5 bases, and 6 bases stayed unmatched. CDR1 and CDR2 (germline): SGHRS, YFSETQ. CDR3 length: 15 residues. Sequencing was performed with immunoSEQ multiplex PCR; in TCRdb, only in-frame clones are kept and a portion is missing. The repertoire consists of 950,000 to 1,300,000 clones, with about three quarters occurring once and the leading ten covering approximately 1.5%. On this clone itself: Its antigen is as yet unknown.

It was into CD45RA+ naive and CD45RA-negative memory subsets that the CD4+ cells were split. Source material: memory CD4+ T cells sorted from blood. The subset was: CD45RA-negative fraction. The rearrangement links TRBV5-1 to TRBJ2-7, with 9 bases aligning to TRBD2. The TCR was taken from a man in his late teens or twenties in good health. The CDR3 sequence: CASSLEAGGPDEQYF. The DNA for the CDR3 is TGCGCCAGCAGCTTGGAGGCGGGAGGGCCGGACGAGCAGTACTTC.